A selection of T cell receptor beta chains follows, all from one sample in a study of early T cells in non-severe SARS-CoV-2 infection. A single record per CDR3 protein comes from TCRdb applying MiXCR to the 5' RACE reads. The sample shows tens of thousands of distinct CDR3 sequences, about 3.9% of them seen only once. Sequenced sample: whole blood. These receptor sequences come from an adult who was a healthcare worker with PCR-confirmed SARS-CoV-2 infection or an uninfected control (not recorded which). CDR3s include the opening cysteine and the closing phenylalanine or tryptophan. The D gene is left open where the match is weak. Size tells how often a clone was seen (once, few, many) or the class of an expanded clone, and some rows leave it out.

J gene | V gene | clone size | D gene | CDR3 DNA | CDR3 protein
TRBJ2-4 | TRBV20-1 | many | NA | TGCAGTGCTAAGGATCTCACGGGGGCCAAAAACATTCAGTACTTC | CSAKDLTGAKNIQYF
TRBJ2-5 | TRBV24-1 | NA | NA | TGTGCCACCAGCGACCCCACGGGGGCAAGTCAAGAGACCCAGTACTTC | CATSDPTGASQETQYF
TRBJ2-7 | TRBV20-1 | many | TRBD2 | TGCAGTGCCCCGGCACAGCGGGAGATCTACGAGCAGTACTTC | CSAPAQREIYEQYF
TRBJ2-1 | TRBV13 | NA | NA | TGTGCCAGCAGCTTACATCTCGTAGTGGGCGGTCGGATTGAGCAGTTCTTC | CASSLHLVVGGRIEQFF
TRBJ2-1 | TRBV19 | many | NA | TGTGCCAGTAGTATGTGGTCCATACCCGGGACAAGGGGGTTGGATGAGCAGTTCTTC | CASSMWSIPGTRGLDEQFF
TRBJ2-3 | TRBV6-2/TRBV6-3 | many | NA | TGTGCCAGCAGTTACCCAACCACGGGACGTATGCAGCCAGATACGCAGTATTTT | CASSYPTTGRMQPDTQYF
TRBJ1-2 | TRBV6-2/TRBV6-3 | many | NA | TGTGCCAGCAAACCAGGAGATAACTATGGCTACACCTTC | CASKPGDNYGYTF
TRBJ1-1 | TRBV7-2 | few | TRBD1 | TGTGCCAGCAGCTCCAGACAGGGGGCGAACACTGAAGCTTTCTTT | CASSSRQGANTEAFF
TRBJ2-7 | TRBV18 | many | NA | TGTGCCAGCTCAATACAGGGAGACGAGCAGTACTTC | CASSIQGDEQYF
TRBJ1-5 | TRBV7-2 | few | NA | TGTGCCAGCAGCTTAGAGGGCAGGGGCTTTCAGCCCCAGCATTTT | CASSLEGRGFQPQHF
TRBJ1-4 | TRBV5-4 | NA | TRBD1 | TGTGCCAGCAGCTTGGGGCACGGGACAGTTAATGAAAAACAGTTTTTT | CASSLGHGTVNEKQFF
TRBJ2-7 | TRBV19 | many | TRBD1 | TGTGCCAGTAGTATTTCGGGGACAGGCTCCTACGAGCAGTACTTC | CASSISGTGSYEQYF
TRBJ2-3 | TRBV18 | many | NA | TGTGCCAGCTCACCAAGCGCAGGTGCAGATACGCAGTATTTT | CASSPSAGADTQYF
TRBJ1-3 | TRBV18 | many | NA | TGTGCCAGCTCACCGACCTACCTTCAAGGGGGCTCTGGAAACACCATATATTTT | CASSPTYLQGGSGNTIYF
TRBJ2-3 | TRBV5-1 | many | NA | TGCGCCAGCAGCTTGATTCGAGACAGCGTAAGCACAGATACGCAGTATTTT | CASSLIRDSVSTDTQYF
TRBJ2-1 | TRBV29-1 | NA | TRBD1 | TGCAGCGTTGTACGGGACAGATCCTACAATGAGCAGTTCTTC | CSVVRDRSYNEQFF
TRBJ2-3 | TRBV19 | many | TRBD2 | TGTGCCAGTAATAGCGGGATCGCAGATACGCAGTATTTT | CASNSGIADTQYF
TRBJ1-2 | TRBV20-1 | many | NA | TGCAGTGCTAGAGAGCAGTCGTTCTATGGCTACACCTTC | CSAREQSFYGYTF
TRBJ1-6 | TRBV18 | many | TRBD1 | TGTGCCAGTACCGGACAGGAGGATTCACCCCTCCACTTT | CASTGQEDSPLHF
TRBJ2-5 | TRBV12-3/TRBV12-4 | many | NA | TGTGCCAGCAGTTTTGGGGTAGGGGAAGAGACCCAGTACTTC | CASSFGVGEETQYF
TRBJ2-1 | TRBV12-3/TRBV12-4 | many | NA | TGTGCCAGCAGTCCAGACAGCTACAATGAGCAGTTCTTC | CASSPDSYNEQFF
TRBJ2-2 | TRBV29-1 | many | NA | TGCAGCGTTCGCTCCGTCGGGGAGCTGTTTTTT | CSVRSVGELFF
TRBJ2-3 | TRBV9 | few | NA | TGTGCCAGCAGCCCTAGGGCAGCGGCAGTCCCCACAGATACGCAGTATTTT | CASSPRAAAVPTDTQYF
TRBJ2-7 | TRBV5-6 | many | TRBD1 | TGTGCCAGCAGCTCCGGGACAGAAGACTACGAGCAGTACTTC | CASSSGTEDYEQYF
TRBJ1-6 | TRBV5-5 | medium-sized | NA | TGTGCCAGCAGCTTGTATCTTCCGGGAGTCGGAGCTAATTCACCCCTCCACTTT | CASSLYLPGVGANSPLHF
TRBJ1-3 | TRBV12-3/TRBV12-4 | many | TRBD1 | TGTGCCAGCAGCCCCGGACAGGGACGAAACACCATATATTTT | CASSPGQGRNTIYF
TRBJ2-4 | TRBV3-1 | many | NA | TGTGCCAGCAGCCACGGGTCTTCCAAAAACATTCAGTACTTC | CASSHGSSKNIQYF
TRBJ2-7 | TRBV9 | many | NA | TGTGCCAGCAGCGTAGACGGTTGGGGCAGCTACGAGCAGTACTTC | CASSVDGWGSYEQYF
TRBJ2-2 | TRBV6-2/TRBV6-3 | medium-sized | NA | TGTGCCAGCAGACACGACAGATCCACCGGGGAGCTGTTTTTT | CASRHDRSTGELFF
TRBJ2-7 | TRBV5-5 | many | NA | TGTGCCAGCAGCTTGCGGCCGGACTACTCCTACGAGCAGTACTTC | CASSLRPDYSYEQYF
TRBJ1-5 | TRBV10-3 | many | NA | TGTGCCATCAGTGAGGGCGGTTATAGCAATCAGCCCCAGCATTTT | CAISEGGYSNQPQHF
TRBJ2-3 | TRBV27 | NA | NA | TGTGCCAGCAGGGGCCAATCGGATACGCAGTATTTT | CASRGQSDTQYF
TRBJ1-5 | TRBV18 | many | NA | TGTGCCAGCTCACCATCTGGGAGTAGGGGCAATCAGCCCCAGCATTTT | CASSPSGSRGNQPQHF
TRBJ2-5 | TRBV20-1 | many | TRBD1 | TGCAGTGCCAAGGGACAGGGGGAGCGGGAGACCCAGTACTTC | CSAKGQGERETQYF
TRBJ2-3 | TRBV7-2 | NA | NA | TGTGCCAGCAGCTTAAGGGGCGGGACGGATAGCACAGATACGCAGTATTTT | CASSLRGGTDSTDTQYF
TRBJ2-1 | TRBV20-1 | few | NA | TGCAGTGCTCGCACGGATATTTACAATAAGGACAATGAGCAGTTCTTC | CSARTDIYNKDNEQFF
TRBJ2-7 | TRBV25-1 | many | TRBD2 | TGTGCCAGCAGGCCGGGACTAGCCTACGAGCAGTACTTC | CASRPGLAYEQYF
TRBJ2-1 | TRBV10-3 | many | TRBD2 | TGTGCCATCAGTGCGGTAGCGGGAGGGCCAGGTTGGTCCTACAATGAGCAGTTCTTC | CAISAVAGGPGWSYNEQFF
TRBJ2-1 | TRBV6-4 | many | NA | TGTGCCAGCAGTGACTCACAGGGCTACAATGAGCAGTTCTTC | CASSDSQGYNEQFF
TRBJ2-2 | TRBV7-2 | many | NA | TGTGCCAGCAGCCAACTTTTTGGGACCGGGGAGCTGTTTTTT | CASSQLFGTGELFF
TRBJ1-1 | TRBV12-3/TRBV12-4 | many | NA | TGTGCCAGCAGTTTATTCGAGACAGTTGCTTTCTTT | CASSLFETVAFF
TRBJ2-1 | TRBV18 | few | TRBD2 | TGTGCCAGCTCACTAGGGACTAGCGGGCTTAATGAGCAGTTCTTC | CASSLGTSGLNEQFF
TRBJ2-3 | TRBV7-8 | NA | TRBD2 | TGTGCCAGCAGCCTGGAACTAGCGGGAACAGATACGCAGTATTTT | CASSLELAGTDTQYF
TRBJ2-1 | TRBV11-3 | NA | TRBD2 | TGTGCCAGCAGCTTGGGACTAGCGGGAGTGAAGTTCTTC | CASSLGLAGVKFF
TRBJ1-6 | TRBV20-1 | many | NA | TGCAGTGCCAACCTAGGGACAACTAGGGACCCCCTCCACTTT | CSANLGTTRDPLHF
TRBJ2-6 | TRBV6-5 | many | NA | TGTGCCAGCAGTGACAGGTTCTCTGGGGCCAACGTCCTGACTTTC | CASSDRFSGANVLTF